This T cell receptor (beta chain) was captured in a study of blood T cell repertoires in COVID-19. Study-wide background: Samples came from the United States, Italy and Spain, spanning acute and convalescent COVID-19. Sources were T cells, B-cell-depleted T cells, or PBMCs; the material itself was cDNA or gDNA.

Trimming pared 0 bases from V and 4 bases from J, leaving 7 bases between. CDR1 and CDR2 (germline): MNHEY, SMNVEV (reference sequence). CDR3 length: 13 residues. To note about this clone: The identical CDR3 is also encoded by other nucleotide sequences in the sample.

How the authors handled the data: By means of reference gene primer amplification, nucleated cell counts were estimated. Here immunoSEQ multiplex PCR was the method, and the copy in TCRdb shows in-frame clones only, minus some. V, J and clone size derive from that table, while D and trimming were established from the DNA sequence. The table records about 220,000 clones, around 80% of them present only once. Sequencing used peripheral blood. The chain uses TRBV27 and TRBJ2-7, with a tentative D call TRBD2 (5 bases). This receptor was identified in a woman between 65 and 79 years old with acute or convalescent COVID-19. The CDR3 protein is CASSLSGGYEQYF. The CDR3, as DNA: TGTGCCAGCAGTTTATCGGGCGGGTACGAGCAGTACTTC.